This entry describes one T cell receptor (beta chain). Clones were sequenced by immunoSEQ multiplex PCR, and TCRdb holds only the in-frame ones, with some missing. Among roughly 200,000 clones listed, approximately 85% were seen once. The entry originates in a study of blood T cell repertoires in COVID-19. Residents of 24 US areas, aged about 18 to 95 years, made up the participants. Participants' own reports of clinical history determined their cohort assignment. V shed 6 bases, J shed 6 bases, and the junction held 3 bases outside the gene matches. Germline V gene lookup returns CDR1 SGHNT and CDR2 YENEEA. The CDR3 covers 13 residues.

This TCR was sampled from a man aged 35 to 55 who had recovered from COVID-19. V usage is TRBV11-3 and J usage is TRBJ2-1, with 9 bases aligning to TRBD1. Sequencing was done on a sample of PBMCs or T cells enriched from blood (not recorded which). In DNA form, the CDR3 reads TGTGCCAGCAGGAAGACAGGGGGCAATGAGCAGTTCTTC. Its protein is CASRKTGGNEQFF.